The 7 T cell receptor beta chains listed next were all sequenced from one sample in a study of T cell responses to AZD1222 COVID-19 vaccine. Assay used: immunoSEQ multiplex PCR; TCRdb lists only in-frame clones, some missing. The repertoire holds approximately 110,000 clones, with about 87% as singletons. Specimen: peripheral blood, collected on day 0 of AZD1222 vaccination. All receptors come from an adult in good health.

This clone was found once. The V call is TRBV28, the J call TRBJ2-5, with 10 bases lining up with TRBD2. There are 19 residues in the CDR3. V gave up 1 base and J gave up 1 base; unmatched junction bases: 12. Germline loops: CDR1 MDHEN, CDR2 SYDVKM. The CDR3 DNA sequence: TGTGCCAGCAGTTTATCCCCCCGGAGGACTAGCGGACCCCAAGAGACCCAGTACTTC. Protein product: CASSLSPRRTSGPQETQYF. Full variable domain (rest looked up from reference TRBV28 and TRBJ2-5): DVKVTQSSRYLVKRTGEKVFLECVQDMDHENMFWYRQDPGLGLRLIYFSYDVKMKEKGDIPEGYSVSREKKERFSLILESASTNQTSMYLCASSLSPRRTSGPQETQYFGPGTRLLVL.

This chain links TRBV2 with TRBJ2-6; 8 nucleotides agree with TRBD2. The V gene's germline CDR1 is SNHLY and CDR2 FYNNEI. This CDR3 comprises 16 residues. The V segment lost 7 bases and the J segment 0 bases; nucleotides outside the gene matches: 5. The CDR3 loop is CASKAGVLSGANVLTF. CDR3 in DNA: TGTGCCAGCAAAGCGGGGGTGCTCTCTGGGGCCAACGTCCTGACTTTC.

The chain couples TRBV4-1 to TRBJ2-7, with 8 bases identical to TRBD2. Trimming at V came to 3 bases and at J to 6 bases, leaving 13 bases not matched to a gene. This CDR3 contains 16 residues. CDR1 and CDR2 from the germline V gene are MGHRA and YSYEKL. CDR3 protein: CASSQAEGRGAREQYF. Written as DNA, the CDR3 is TGCGCCAGCAGCCAGGCCGAAGGGCGGGGGGCTCGCGAGCAGTACTTC.

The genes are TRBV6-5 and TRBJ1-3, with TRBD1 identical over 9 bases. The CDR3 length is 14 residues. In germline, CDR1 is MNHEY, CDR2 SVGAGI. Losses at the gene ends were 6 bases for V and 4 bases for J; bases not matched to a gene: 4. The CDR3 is CASRRTGAGNTIYF. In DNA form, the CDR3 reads TGTGCCAGCAGACGGACAGGGGCCGGAAACACCATATATTTT.

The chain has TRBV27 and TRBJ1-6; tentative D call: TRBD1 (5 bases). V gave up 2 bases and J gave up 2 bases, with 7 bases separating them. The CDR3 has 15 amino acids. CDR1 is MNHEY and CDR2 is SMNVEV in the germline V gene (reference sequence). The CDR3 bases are TGTGCCAGCAGTTTAGCAGGGCCCTATAATTCACCCCTCCACTTT. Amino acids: CASSLAGPYNSPLHF.

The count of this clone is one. The CDR3 protein is CASSQDYRGIVSPLHF. CDR3 DNA: TGCGCCAGCAGCCAAGACTACAGGGGGATCGTGTCACCCCTCCACTTT. V is TRBV4-3 and J is TRBJ1-6; the match to TRBD1 covers 8 bases. Germline values: CDR1 LGHNA, CDR2 YSLEER. The V segment lost 0 bases and the J segment 10 bases; nucleotides outside the gene matches: 8. The CDR3 extends over 16 amino acids.

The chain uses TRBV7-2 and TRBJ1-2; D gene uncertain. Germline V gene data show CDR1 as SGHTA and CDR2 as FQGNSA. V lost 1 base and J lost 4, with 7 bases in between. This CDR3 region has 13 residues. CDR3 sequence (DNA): TGTGCCAGCAGCTTAGGGGCCAGCTATGGCTACACCTTC. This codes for CASSLGASYGYTF.